A selection of T cell receptor beta chains follows, all from one sample in a study of beta chain features in type 1 diabetes. Profiling relied on immunoSEQ multiplex PCR, and the TCRdb table lists in-frame clones only, not all of them. Counted here are fewer than 500,000 clones, around 14% occurring once; the ten biggest clones make up about 0.04%. Sequenced material: naive CD4+ T cells from blood. The receptors were gathered from a man aged 30-40 years in good health. The CDR3 runs from the conserved cysteine through the conserved F or W. The D gene is left open where the match is weak. Clone size is given for some rows only: seen once, a few or many times, or a class if the clone is expanded.

TRBV29-1	TRBJ2-1	.	.	CSEIGSTGYNEQFF	TGCAGCGAAATAGGGAGCACGGGCTACAATGAGCAGTTCTTC
TRBV20-1	TRBJ2-5	.	few	CSAARTETQYF	TGCAGTGCCGCACGCACAGAGACCCAGTACTTC
TRBV29-1	TRBJ2-3	.	.	CSVTSAGWSSDTQYF	TGCAGCGTTACTAGTGCGGGATGGAGTAGTGATACGCAGTATTTT
TRBV12-5	TRBJ2-1	TRBD2	.	CASGLGPLAGVGYNEQFF	TGTGCTAGTGGTTTGGGTCCTCTAGCGGGAGTAGGGTACAATGAGCAGTTCTTC
TRBV5-1	TRBJ2-3	TRBD2	.	CASSEQAGGGTDTQYF	TGCGCCAGCAGCGAACAAGCGGGGGGCGGAACAGATACGCAGTATTTT
TRBV2	TRBJ2-4	.	few	CASSESTALAKNIQYF	TGTGCCAGCAGTGAATCGACAGCCCTAGCCAAAAACATTCAGTACTTC
TRBV4-3	TRBJ2-7	TRBD2	.	CASSQDVGLVYEQYF	TGCGCCAGCAGCCAAGATGTAGGACTAGTCTACGAGCAGTACTTC
TRBV4-2	TRBJ2-3	TRBD2	few	CASSQDKVSGRMGTDTQYF	TGTGCCAGCAGCCAAGATAAGGTCAGCGGGAGGATGGGGACAGATACGCAGTATTTT
TRBV27	TRBJ1-5	.	few	CASSSFGGQPQHF	TGTGCCAGCAGCTCCTTCGGGGGTCAGCCCCAGCATTTT
TRBV5-4	TRBJ1-4	.	few	CASSWNEKLFF	TGTGCCAGCAGCTGGAATGAAAAACTGTTTTTT
TRBV9	TRBJ2-1	TRBD2	few	CASSVGASGNNEQFF	TGTGCCAGCAGCGTAGGGGCTAGCGGAAACAATGAGCAGTTCTTC
TRBV7-9	TRBJ2-7	.	.	CASSLIPSGWTSYEQYF	TGTGCCAGCAGCCTAATCCCCTCAGGGTGGACGTCCTACGAGCAGTACTTC
TRBV9	TRBJ2-3	.	.	CASSVDGGASTDTQYF	TGTGCCAGCAGCGTTGACGGCGGAGCTAGCACGGATACGCAGTATTTT
TRBV15	TRBJ2-3	TRBD2	.	CATTSSGRAADTQYF	TGTGCCACCACCTCTAGCGGGAGGGCCGCGGATACGCAGTATTTT
TRBV11-3	TRBJ2-1	TRBD1	.	CASRPGQGTNEQFF	TGTGCCAGCAGGCCGGGACAGGGAACGAATGAGCAGTTCTTC
TRBV7-2	TRBJ2-5	.	.	CASSLVRGTSGETQYF	TGTGCCAGCAGCTTAGTTCGTGGGACTTCGGGAGAGACCCAGTACTTC
TRBV7-2	TRBJ2-1	.	once	CASRFPGMGNEQFF	TGTGCCAGCAGGTTTCCGGGGATGGGGAATGAGCAGTTCTTC
TRBV6-5	TRBJ2-3	.	few	CASSGQYDSDTQYF	TGTGCCAGCAGCGGACAGTATGACTCAGATACGCAGTATTTT
TRBV11-2	TRBJ2-7	.	.	CASSLMYGGLSYEQYF	TGTGCCAGCAGCTTAATGTACGGGGGCCTATCATACGAGCAGTACTTC
TRBV14	TRBJ2-5	.	few	CASSQGLGTIQETQYF	TGTGCCAGCAGCCAGGGTTTGGGGACGATCCAAGAGACCCAGTACTTC
TRBV7-2	TRBJ2-7	.	.	CASSLSSRQAYEQYF	TGTGCCAGCAGCTTATCTTCCCGGCAGGCCTACGAGCAGTACTTC
TRBV7-9	TRBJ1-4	.	.	CASSLREGKLFF	TGTGCCAGCAGCTTACGAGAGGGAAAACTGTTTTTT
TRBV5-1	TRBJ1-2	.	.	CASSNARNYGYTF	TGCGCCAGCTCGAACGCGCGGAACTATGGCTACACCTTC
TRBV5-4	TRBJ2-7	.	few	CASSSGTKVNSEQYF	TGTGCCAGCAGCTCAGGAACCAAAGTAAATTCCGAGCAGTACTTC
TRBV7-2	TRBJ1-2	.	few	CASSLRPGMGHGYTF	TGTGCCAGCAGCTTGCGTCCCGGGATGGGACATGGCTACACCTTC
TRBV18	TRBJ2-3	.	.	CASSRRVTDTQYF	TGTGCCAGCTCAAGGAGGGTGACAGATACGCAGTATTTT
TRBV30	TRBJ1-5	TRBD1	.	CACSQGGNQPQHF	TGTGCCTGCTCTCAGGGGGGCAATCAGCCCCAGCATTTT
TRBV19	TRBJ1-5	TRBD1	.	CASSIKGGDQPQHF	TGTGCCAGTAGTATAAAAGGGGGCGATCAGCCCCAGCATTTT
TRBV7-2	TRBJ2-1	.	few	CASSLEQGYEQFF	TGTGCCAGCAGCTTAGAACAGGGTTATGAGCAGTTCTTC
TRBV9	TRBJ2-3	TRBD2	.	CASSMLTSGSTDTQYF	TGTGCCAGCAGCATGCTGACTAGCGGCTCCACAGATACGCAGTATTTT
TRBV14	TRBJ2-5	TRBD2	.	CASSPGLAGGPRETQYF	TGTGCCAGCAGCCCGGGACTAGCGGGAGGGCCCCGAGAGACCCAGTACTTC
TRBV25-1	TRBJ1-6	.	few	CASSEGGPLHF	TGTGCCAGCAGTGAAGGAGGACCCCTCCACTTT
TRBV6-6	TRBJ1-5	TRBD1	.	CASSPTGGEGKPQHF	TGTGCCAGCAGCCCGACAGGGGGCGAAGGGAAGCCCCAGCATTTT
TRBV9	TRBJ1-1	TRBD1	.	CASSATTGPNTEAFF	TGTGCCAGCAGCGCCACGACAGGGCCGAACACTGAAGCTTTCTTT
TRBV7-9	TRBJ1-5	.	.	CASRARGPNQPQHF	TGTGCCAGCAGGGCTCGTGGCCCCAATCAGCCCCAGCATTTT
TRBV6-6	TRBJ2-3	.	few	CASSSDPGSTDTQYF	TGTGCCAGCAGTTCTGACCCAGGGAGCACAGATACGCAGTATTTT
TRBV19	TRBJ1-6	.	few	CASSISGTGSPLHF	TGTGCCAGTAGTATATCGGGTACCGGTTCACCCCTCCACTTT
TRBV11-3	TRBJ1-6	.	.	CASSLTANSPLHF	TGTGCCAGCAGCTTAACGGCCAATTCACCCCTCCACTTT
TRBV25-1	TRBJ1-2	TRBD1	few	CASSTGGGYGYTF	TGTGCCAGCAGCACAGGGGGCGGCTATGGCTACACCTTC
TRBV27	TRBJ2-4	.	.	CASSLNHRGDIQYF	TGTGCCAGCAGTTTAAATCATAGGGGTGACATTCAGTACTTC
TRBV5-1	TRBJ2-1	TRBD2	.	CASRGGGRASNEQFF	TGCGCCAGTCGGGGCGGCGGGAGGGCCAGCAATGAGCAGTTCTTC
TRBV27	TRBJ2-1	.	many	CASSFNNEQFF	TGTGCCAGCAGTTTCAACAATGAGCAGTTCTTC
TRBV18	TRBJ2-5	.	.	CASSPEPKTQYF	TGTGCCAGCTCACCGGAACCGAAGACCCAGTACTTC
TRBV29-1	TRBJ2-7	.	few	CSVDLISYEQYF	TGCAGCGTCGATCTAATAAGCTACGAGCAGTACTTC
TRBV2	TRBJ2-2	.	few	CASGMEGITGELFF	TGTGCCAGCGGGATGGAAGGGATCACCGGGGAGCTGTTTTTT
TRBV27	TRBJ2-4	.	.	CASSGGLKNIQYF	TGTGCCAGCAGCGGGGGACTGAAAAACATTCAGTACTTC
TRBV10-3	TRBJ2-5	.	many	CAISEFKETQYF	TGTGCCATCAGTGAGTTTAAAGAGACCCAGTACTTC
TRBV10-3	TRBJ2-5	.	few	CAISDRVQETQYF	TGTGCCATCAGTGACAGGGTCCAAGAGACCCAGTACTTC
TRBV18	TRBJ1-4	.	few	CASSPMALVNEKLFF	TGTGCCAGCTCACCAATGGCGCTTGTCAATGAAAAACTGTTTTTT